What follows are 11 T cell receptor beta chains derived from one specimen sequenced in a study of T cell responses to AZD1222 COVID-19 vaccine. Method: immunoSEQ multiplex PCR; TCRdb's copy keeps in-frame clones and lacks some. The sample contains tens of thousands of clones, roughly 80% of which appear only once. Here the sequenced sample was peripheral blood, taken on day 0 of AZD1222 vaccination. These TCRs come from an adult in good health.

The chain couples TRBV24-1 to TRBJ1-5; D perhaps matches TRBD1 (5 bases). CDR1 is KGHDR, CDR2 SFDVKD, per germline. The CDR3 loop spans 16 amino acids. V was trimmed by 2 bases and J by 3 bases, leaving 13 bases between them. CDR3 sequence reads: CATSDSRDGVNQPQHF. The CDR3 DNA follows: TGTGCCACCAGTGATTCACGGGACGGAGTCAATCAGCCCCAGCATTTT.

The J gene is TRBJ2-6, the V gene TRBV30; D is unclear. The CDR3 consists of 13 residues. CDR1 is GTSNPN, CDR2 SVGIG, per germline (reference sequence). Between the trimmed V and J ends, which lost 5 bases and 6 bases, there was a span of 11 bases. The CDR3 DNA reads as TGTGCCTGGGGATTGCCCTCGGCCAACGTCCTGACTTTC. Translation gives CAWGLPSANVLTF. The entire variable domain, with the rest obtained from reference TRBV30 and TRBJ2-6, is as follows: SQTIHQWPATLVQPVGSPLSLECTVEGTSNPNLYWYRQAAGRGLQLLFYSVGIGQISSEVPQNLSASRPQDRQFILSSKKLLLSDSGFYLCAWGLPSANVLTFGAGSRLTVL.

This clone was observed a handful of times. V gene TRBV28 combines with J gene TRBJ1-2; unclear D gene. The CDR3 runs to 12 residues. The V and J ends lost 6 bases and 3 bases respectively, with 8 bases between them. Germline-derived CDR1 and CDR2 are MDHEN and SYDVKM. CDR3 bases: TGTGCCAGCAGCCCCGCATACTATGGCTACACCTTC. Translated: CASSPAYYGYTF.

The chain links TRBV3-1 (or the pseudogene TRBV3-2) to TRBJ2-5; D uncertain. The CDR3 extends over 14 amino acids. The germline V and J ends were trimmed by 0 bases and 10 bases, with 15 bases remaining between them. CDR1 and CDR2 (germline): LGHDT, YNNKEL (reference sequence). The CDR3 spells CASSQEMLPGFQYF. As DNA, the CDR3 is TGTGCCAGCAGCCAAGAAATGTTACCGGGCTTCCAGTACTTC.

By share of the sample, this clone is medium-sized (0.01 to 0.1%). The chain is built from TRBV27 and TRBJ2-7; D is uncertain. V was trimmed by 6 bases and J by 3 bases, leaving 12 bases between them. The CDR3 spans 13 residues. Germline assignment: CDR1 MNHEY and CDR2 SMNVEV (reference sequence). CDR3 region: CASSHDVGYEQYF. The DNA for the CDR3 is TGTGCCAGCAGCCACGACGTAGGCTACGAGCAGTACTTC.

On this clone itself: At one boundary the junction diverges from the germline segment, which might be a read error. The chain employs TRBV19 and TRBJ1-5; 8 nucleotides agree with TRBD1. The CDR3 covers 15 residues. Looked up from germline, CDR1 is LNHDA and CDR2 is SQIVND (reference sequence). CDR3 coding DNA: TGTGCCAGTACTATAGGAGGACAGGGCTATCAGCCCCAGCATTTT. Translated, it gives CASTIGGQGYQPQHF.

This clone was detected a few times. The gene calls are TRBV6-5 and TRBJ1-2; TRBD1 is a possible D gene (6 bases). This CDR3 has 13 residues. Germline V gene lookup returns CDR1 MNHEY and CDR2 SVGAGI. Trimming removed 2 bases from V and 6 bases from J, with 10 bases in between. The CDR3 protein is CASSYGGQDGYTF. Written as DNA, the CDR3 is TGTGCCAGCAGTTACGGGGGGCAGGATGGCTACACCTTC.

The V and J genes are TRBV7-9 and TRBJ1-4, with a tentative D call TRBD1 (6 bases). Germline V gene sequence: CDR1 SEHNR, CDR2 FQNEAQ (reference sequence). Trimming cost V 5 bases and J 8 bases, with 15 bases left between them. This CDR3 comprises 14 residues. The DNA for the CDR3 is TGTGCCAGCAGCCCTGGGGGCACCGTAGAAAAACTGTTTTTT. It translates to CASSPGGTVEKLFF.

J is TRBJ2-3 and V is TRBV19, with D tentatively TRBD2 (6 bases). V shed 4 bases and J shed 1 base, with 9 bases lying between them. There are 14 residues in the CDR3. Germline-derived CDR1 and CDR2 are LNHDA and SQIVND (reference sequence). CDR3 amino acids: CASSRASGTDTQYF. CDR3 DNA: TGTGCCAGTAGTAGGGCTAGCGGCACAGATACGCAGTATTTT. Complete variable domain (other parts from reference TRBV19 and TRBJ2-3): DGGITQSPKYLFRKEGQNVTLSCEQNLNHDAMYWYRQDPGQGLRLIYYSQIVNDFQKGDIAEGYSVSREKKESFPLTVTSAQKNPTAFYLCASSRASGTDTQYFGPGTRLTVL.

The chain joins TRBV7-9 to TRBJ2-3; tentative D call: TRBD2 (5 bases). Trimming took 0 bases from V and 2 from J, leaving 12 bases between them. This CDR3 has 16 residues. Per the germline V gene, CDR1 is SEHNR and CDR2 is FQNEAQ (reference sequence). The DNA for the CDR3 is TGTGCCAGCAGCTTAGCGCAAGCGGATCCCACAGATACGCAGTATTTT. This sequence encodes CASSLAQADPTDTQYF.

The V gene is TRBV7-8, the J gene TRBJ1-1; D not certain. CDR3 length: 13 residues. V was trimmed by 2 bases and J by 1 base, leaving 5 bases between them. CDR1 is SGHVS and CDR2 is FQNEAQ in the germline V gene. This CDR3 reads CASSLLGNTEAFF. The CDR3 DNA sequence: TGTGCCAGCAGCTTACTTGGGAACACTGAAGCTTTCTTT.